The sequence of this T cell receptor beta chain was determined in a study of control samples from healthy donors and cancer patients. The protocol was immunoSEQ multiplex PCR, while the TCRdb copy is restricted to in-frame clones and leaves out a portion. The sample records about 230,000 clones, about 80% being singletons. V was clipped by 6 bases and J by 4 bases; unmatched bases: 7. Germline V gene lookup returns CDR1 SGHAT and CDR2 FQDESV (reference sequence). The CDR3 is made up of 15 amino acids. The receptor was isolated from a woman in her fifties or sixties with lung cancer. The chain uses TRBV11-1 and TRBJ2-1; 9 nucleotides agree with TRBD1. Specimen: PBMCs. The chain's CDR3 is CASRPNRGQYNEQFF. The CDR3 DNA sequence: TGTGCCAGCAGGCCCAACAGGGGGCAGTACAATGAGCAGTTCTTC.